These 4 T cell receptor beta chains came from one sample sequenced in a study of shared clonotypes between healthy human individuals. Using immunoSEQ multiplex PCR, the repertoire was profiled, and TCRdb retains in-frame clones only, with some absent. The table lists approximately 2,300,000 clones, roughly 92% of them singletons. Input material: naive CD4+ T cells from PBMCs. Described subset: CD45RA+ positively selected. The receptors originated from a man younger than 30 in good health. Some clones in this sample may be carry-over from other donors' samples.

The V gene is TRBV30, the J gene TRBJ2-1; 11 nucleotides align to TRBD1. V lost 1 base and J lost 1; bases outside the gene matches: 6. CDR1 is GTSNPN, CDR2 SVGIG, per germline (reference sequence). The CDR3 spans 17 residues. This chain's CDR3 is CAWSEDRGLPSYNEQFF. The CDR3, as DNA: TGTGCCTGGAGTGAGGACAGGGGGCTACCGTCCTACAATGAGCAGTTCTTC.

The CDR3 is CASSHDRVEAFF. CDR3 coding DNA: TGCGCCAGCAGCCACGACAGGGTTGAAGCTTTCTTT. The chain recombines TRBV5-1 with TRBJ1-1; 7 bases fit TRBD1. The CDR3 has 12 amino acids. The J segment lost 7 bases and the V segment lost 4 bases, leaving 4 bases of the junction unmatched. From germline, CDR1 is SGHRS and CDR2 YFSETQ.

This clone appeared a single time. The gene calls are TRBV18 and TRBJ1-2; D is unclear. Trimming pared 2 bases from V and 0 bases from J, leaving 7 bases between. CDR1 is KGHSH, CDR2 LQKENI, per germline. The CDR3 loop spans 14 amino acids. The CDR3 loop is CASSPLQSNYGYTF. The CDR3 bases are TGTGCCAGCTCACCATTGCAGTCTAACTATGGCTACACCTTC.

The chain has TRBV11-2 and TRBJ2-2; possible D gene TRBD1, 5 bases. The V end lost 6 bases, the J end lost 6 bases, and 17 bases lay between the germline ends. The CDR3 covers 15 residues. Germline CDR1 SGHAT, CDR2 FQNNGV. The CDR3 loop is CASSVPPAGSGELFF. In nucleotides, the CDR3 is TGTGCCAGCAGTGTACCCCCCGCAGGGTCCGGGGAGCTGTTTTTT. Drawing the rest from reference TRBV11-2 and TRBJ2-2, the complete variable domain is EAGVAQSPRYKIIEKRQSVAFWCNPISGHATLYWYQQILGQGPKLLIQFQNNGVVDDSQLPKDRFSAERLKGVDSTLKIQPAKLEDSAVYLCASSVPPAGSGELFFGEGSRLTVL.